Reported below is one TCR beta chain. Other DNA variants within this sample encode the same CDR3. Original analysis: Using reference gene primer amplification, nucleated cell counts were estimated. Assay used: immunoSEQ multiplex PCR; TCRdb lists only in-frame clones, some missing. V, J and clone size derive from that table, while D and trimming were established from the DNA sequence. The data hold approximately 280,000 clones, with roughly 91% observed a single time. Germline assignment: CDR1 SGHNT and CDR2 YYREEE (reference sequence). Germline trimming cut 0 bases from V and 4 bases from J; bases unmatched to any gene: 2. The length of the CDR3 is 14 residues. The sample is drawn from a study of blood T cell repertoires in COVID-19. The wider study: The samples span acute and convalescent COVID-19 from the United States, Italy and Spain. PBMCs, B-cell-depleted T cells, or T cells provided the cDNA or gDNA that made up the material.

The sample taken for sequencing was peripheral blood. The TCR comes from a man in his forties with acute or convalescent COVID-19. V is TRBV5-4 and J is TRBJ2-7; 9 bases are shared with TRBD1. CDR3 nucleotide sequence: TGTGCCAGCAGCTTGGGGGACAGGGTATACGAGCAGTACTTC. As protein: CASSLGDRVYEQYF.